The subject of this entry is one T cell receptor beta chain. Its antigen is still unknown. The data stem from a study of T cell responses to AZD1222 COVID-19 vaccine. Overall study findings and caveats: Receipt of two AZD1222 doses was followed by a rise in Spike-specific TCR breadth and depth. White British people made up most donors, females outnumbered males, and clonal diversity was possibly underestimated.

Sequencing used immunoSEQ multiplex PCR; TCRdb keeps in-frame clones, though not all of them. The repertoire holds approximately 110,000 clones, with about nine tenths as singletons. Trimming left V 2 bases short and J 1 base short, with 2 bases between. The CDR3 sequence is 12 residues long. The sequence was collected from an adult in good health. The rearrangement joins TRBV12-3 or TRBV12-4 to TRBJ1-1; D unclear. Here the sequenced sample was peripheral blood, taken on day 0 of AZD1222 vaccination. The CDR3 region is CASSLQNTEAFF. In DNA, the CDR3 is TGTGCCAGCAGTTTACAGAACACTGAAGCTTTCTTT.